This T cell receptor beta chain came from a study of graft-versus-host responses after intestinal transplantation. Looking at the study overall: Induction using anti-thymocyte globulin, followed by tacrolimus and steroids for around 3 years, was given to all recipients.

This clone was counted a few times. Its specificity is not known. Germline V lookup: CDR1 PRHDT, CDR2 FYEKMQ (reference sequence). With 1 base removed from V and 0 bases from J, the gap between germline ends came to 3 bases. The CDR3 consists of 13 residues. TCRdb's table, derived via immunoSEQ multiplex PCR, lists solely in-frame clones and lacks some. The sample includes 95,000 to 110,000 clones, 80% to 90% of them seen just once. This receptor was identified in a human donor who was the organ donor for an intestinal transplant. Specimen: unstimulated CD4+ T cells sorted from spleen or lymph node cells, collected before transplant. The genes are TRBV13 and TRBJ1-1, with D unresolved. The CDR3 DNA follows: TGTGCCAGCAGCTTAGACTTGAACACTGAAGCTTTCTTT. Amino acid sequence: CASSLDLNTEAFF. The whole variable domain, filled in from reference TRBV13 and TRBJ1-1, reads AAGVIQSPRHLIKEKRETATLKCYPIPRHDTVYWYQQGPGQDPQFLISFYEKMQSDKGSIPDRFSAQQFSDYHSELNMSSLELGDSALYFCASSLDLNTEAFFGQGTRLTVV.